A selection of T cell receptor beta chains follows, all from one sample in a study of blood T cell repertoires in COVID-19. Some clones are missing from TCRdb's copy, which holds only in-frame ones; the method was immunoSEQ multiplex PCR. This table has roughly 100,000 clones, more than 80% appearing once. The sequencing sample was made of peripheral blood. These receptor sequences come from a woman aged 60-75 years with acute or convalescent COVID-19. Both conserved end residues are part of each CDR3. D genes are given only for firm matches. Only some rows state a clone size, as once, few, many or a class for expanded clones.

d_call cdr3_length clone_size j_call v_call cdr3_aa cdr3_nt
TRBD2 17 NA TRBJ2-3 TRBV10-1 CASSDQTSGRGTDTQYF TGCGCCAGCAGTGACCAGACTAGCGGGAGGGGTACAGATACGCAGTATTTT
TRBD1 16 NA TRBJ1-2 TRBV3-1/TRBV3-2 CASSTRTGANNYGYTF TGTGCCAGCAGCACCCGGACAGGGGCGAATAACTATGGCTACACCTTC
TRBD1 16 NA TRBJ2-2 TRBV5-1 CASSLIGQGNTGELFF TGCGCCAGCAGCTTGATCGGACAGGGAAACACCGGGGAGCTGTTTTTT
NA 14 NA TRBJ2-1 TRBV7-2 CASSLGGPNNEQFF TGTGCCAGCAGCTTAGGGGGCCCAAACAATGAGCAGTTCTTC
TRBD1 14 NA TRBJ1-2 TRBV3-1/TRBV3-2 CASSQDRTGYGYTF TGTGCCAGCAGCCAAGATCGGACAGGCTATGGCTACACCTTC
NA 15 NA TRBJ2-1 TRBV5-5 CASRFRSQGRYEQFF TGTGCCAGCAGATTCCGGAGCCAGGGAAGGTATGAGCAGTTCTTC
TRBD1 15 NA TRBJ2-3 TRBV10-3 CAISITGTGQDTQYF TGTGCCATCAGCATAACCGGGACAGGTCAAGATACGCAGTATTTT
NA 12 NA TRBJ2-5 TRBV3-1/TRBV3-2 CASSQLRQTQYF TGTGCCAGCAGCCAACTCAGGCAGACCCAGTACTTC
TRBD2 18 NA TRBJ2-2 TRBV10-3 CAISERTSGGAITGELFF TGTGCCATCAGTGAAAGGACTAGCGGGGGGGCTATTACCGGGGAGCTGTTTTTT
TRBD2 14 NA TRBJ2-1 TRBV5-1 CASSLREVNNEQFF TGCGCCAGCAGCTTGCGGGAGGTTAACAATGAGCAGTTCTTC
NA 13 few TRBJ2-7 TRBV10-3 CAISERGSYEQYF TGTGCCATCAGTGAACGGGGTTCCTACGAGCAGTACTTC
NA 15 NA TRBJ2-7 TRBV5-6 CASTGSRDSAYEQYF TGTGCCAGCACCGGTAGCCGGGACTCAGCCTACGAGCAGTACTTC
TRBD2 15 NA TRBJ2-2 TRBV5-1 CASTDPRGDTGELFF TGCGCCAGCACCGACCCCCGGGGGGACACCGGGGAGCTGTTTTTT
NA 14 NA TRBJ2-5 TRBV7-6 CASSLVFRGETQYF TGTGCCAGCAGCTTAGTTTTTCGCGGGGAGACCCAGTACTTC
NA 13 few TRBJ1-1 TRBV2 CASIFTGFTEAFF TGTGCCAGCATATTTACGGGGTTCACTGAAGCTTTCTTT
TRBD2 17 NA TRBJ2-1 TRBV11-3 CASSSGKGRDSYNEQFF TGTGCCAGCAGCTCGGGGAAGGGGAGGGACTCCTACAATGAGCAGTTCTTC
TRBD1 13 NA TRBJ2-7 TRBV7-9 CASSPTGHYEQYF TGTGCCAGCAGCCCGACAGGGCACTACGAGCAGTACTTC
TRBD2 14 NA TRBJ2-5 TRBV2 CASRGTSGQETQYF TGTGCCAGCAGGGGGACTAGCGGGCAAGAGACCCAGTACTTC